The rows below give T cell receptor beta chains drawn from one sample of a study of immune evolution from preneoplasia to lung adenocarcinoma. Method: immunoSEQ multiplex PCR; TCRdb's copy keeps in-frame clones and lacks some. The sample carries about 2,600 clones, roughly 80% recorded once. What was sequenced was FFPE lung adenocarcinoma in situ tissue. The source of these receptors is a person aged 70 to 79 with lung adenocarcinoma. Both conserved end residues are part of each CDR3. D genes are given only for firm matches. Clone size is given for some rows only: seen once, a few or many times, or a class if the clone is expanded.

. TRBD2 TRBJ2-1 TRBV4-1 TGCGCCAGCAGCCAACCGGGACTAGCGGGAGAGGACAATGAGCAGTTCTTC CASSQPGLAGEDNEQFF
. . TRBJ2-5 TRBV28 TGTGCCAGCAGTCGCCCGTACCAAGAGACCCAGTACTTC CASSRPYQETQYF
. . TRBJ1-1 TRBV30 TGTGCCTGGAGTTGGGGGGCGCTGGACACTGAAGCTTTCTTT CAWSWGALDTEAFF
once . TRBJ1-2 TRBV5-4 TGTGCCAGCAGCTTCTCGGAGAACTATGGCTACACCTTC CASSFSENYGYTF
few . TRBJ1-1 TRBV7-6 TGTGCCAGCAGCTTAGAGGTCGGGGAAGCTTTCTTT CASSLEVGEAFF
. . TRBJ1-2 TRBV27 TGTGCCAGCAGTTCCATTAGTACCAACTATGGCTACACCTTC CASSSISTNYGYTF
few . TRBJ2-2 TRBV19 TGTGCCAGTACGGTCCGGAACACCGGGGAGCTGTTTTTT CASTVRNTGELFF
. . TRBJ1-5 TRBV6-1 TGTGCCAGCAGTGAAGGAGGGGGCAATCAGCCCCAGCATTTT CASSEGGGNQPQHF
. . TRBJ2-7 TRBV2 TGTGCCAGCAGTGGCGTAGAGCAGTACTTC CASSGVEQYF
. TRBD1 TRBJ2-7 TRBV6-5 TGTGCCTGCGGACAGGGCTACGAGCAGTACTTC CACGQGYEQYF
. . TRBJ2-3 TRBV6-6 TGTGCCAGCAGCCCGCTACACACAGATACGCAGTATTTT CASSPLHTDTQYF
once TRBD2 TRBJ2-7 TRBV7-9 TGTGCCAGCAGCTTAAATGTAGCGGGAGACTACGAGCAGTACTTC CASSLNVAGDYEQYF
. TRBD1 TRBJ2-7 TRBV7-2 TGTGCCAGCAGCTTGAGTTCCGGGACAGGGTGGCGGGAGCAGTACTTC CASSLSSGTGWREQYF
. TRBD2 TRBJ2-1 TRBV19 TGTGCCAGTACCGACCGACTAGCGGGAAGGTCAGACAATGAGCAGTTCTTC CASTDRLAGRSDNEQFF
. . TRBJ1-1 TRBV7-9 TGTGCCAGCAGCTTAGGATCGGGTAAGACTGAAGCTTTCTTT CASSLGSGKTEAFF
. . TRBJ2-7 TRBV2 TGTGCCAGCAACCGACAGCCGATCTCCTACGAGCAGTACTTC CASNRQPISYEQYF
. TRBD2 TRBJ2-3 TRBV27 TGTGCCAGCACCACTTGGGGCGGGAGGGCAGATACGCAGTATTTT CASTTWGGRADTQYF
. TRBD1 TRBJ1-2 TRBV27 TGTGCCAGCAGTCGAAAACCGGGACAGGGGCTGAATGGCTACACCTTC CASSRKPGQGLNGYTF
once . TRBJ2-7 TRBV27 TGTGCCAGCACCTTGGGAGGCTACGAGCAGTACTTC CASTLGGYEQYF
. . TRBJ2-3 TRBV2 TGTGCCAGCGAACGCGACTTTGGGGGGCAGGGCACAGATACGCAGTATTTT CASERDFGGQGTDTQYF
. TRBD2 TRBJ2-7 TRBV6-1 TGTGCCAGCAGTGGACTAGCGGGGTCGCTTTCCTACGAGCAGTACTTC CASSGLAGSLSYEQYF
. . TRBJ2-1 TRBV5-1 TGCGCCAGCAGCTTGGCGGCCGGGCCGCCCTTTAAGGAGCAGTTCTTC CASSLAAGPPFKEQFF
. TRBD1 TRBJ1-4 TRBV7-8 TGTGCCAGCAGCTCGGACAGGGTATCTGAAAAACTGTTTTTT CASSSDRVSEKLFF
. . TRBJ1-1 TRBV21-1 TGTGCCAGCAGCAAGAGATCCGACAGGAACACTGAAGCTTTCTTT CASSKRSDRNTEAFF
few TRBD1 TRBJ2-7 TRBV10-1 TGCGCCAGCAGAGGGACAGGGGACGAGCAGTACTTC CASRGTGDEQYF
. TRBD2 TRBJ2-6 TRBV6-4 TGTGCCAGCAGTGAAACGGGAGGGGAAGGGGCCAACGTCCTGACTTTC CASSETGGEGANVLTF
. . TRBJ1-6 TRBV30 TGTGCCTGCAGGGGCGAGTCACCCCTCCACTTT CACRGESPLHF
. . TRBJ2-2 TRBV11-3 TGTGCCAGCAGCTTAGGTTATTCATCCGGGGAGCTGTTTTTT CASSLGYSSGELFF
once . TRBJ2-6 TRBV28 TGTGCCAGCAGCCGAGCGGGCTCTGGGGCCAACGTCCTGACTTTC CASSRAGSGANVLTF
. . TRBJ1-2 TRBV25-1 TGTGCCAGCAGCCCTACAGGGAGCGGCTACACCTTC CASSPTGSGYTF
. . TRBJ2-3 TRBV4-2 TGTGCCAGCAGCCAATCTTGGGATACGCAGTATTTT CASSQSWDTQYF
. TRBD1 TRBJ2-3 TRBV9 TGTGCCAGCAGCGTACCTCAGGGGGCCACAGATACGCAGTATTTT CASSVPQGATDTQYF
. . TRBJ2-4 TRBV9 TGTGCCAGCAGCGTGGGCAATACAAAAAACATTCAGTACTTC CASSVGNTKNIQYF
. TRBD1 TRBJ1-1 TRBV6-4 TGTGCCAGCAAGCCGGGACAGGGGGATTTGGGCACTGAAGCTTTCTTT CASKPGQGDLGTEAFF
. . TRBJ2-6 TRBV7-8 TGTGCCAGCAGTCCCCGGGAATTAGCTGGGGCCAACGTCCTGACTTTC CASSPRELAGANVLTF